The 23 T cell receptor beta chains presented below share a single source sample, sequenced in a study of T-cell memory formation after mild COVID-19. Each CDR3 protein is one row after TCRdb ran MiXCR on the 5' RACE reads. The repertoire holds under 350,000 distinct CDR3 sequences, with 15% to 20% as singletons. The sequenced sample consisted of PBMCs or a T cell subset sorted from them (not recorded which). The receptors here all came from a man in his late teens or twenties who had mild COVID-19 (a few samples of this study predate the infection). Cell type and time point are not known.

The chain carries TRBV12-3 or TRBV12-4 and TRBJ2-1; TRBD1 matches at 9 bases. Losses at the gene ends were 3 bases for V and 0 bases for J; bases not matched to a gene: 3. The CDR3 runs 16 residues. Here the CDR3 reads CASSFGTGLSYNEQFF. Here the CDR3 DNA reads TGTGCCAGCAGTTTCGGGACAGGGCTCTCCTACAATGAGCAGTTCTTC.

This clonotype was seen a few times. The rearrangement links TRBV7-2 to TRBJ1-5; 7 bases line up with TRBD1. The germline V gene encodes CDR1 SGHTA and CDR2 FQGNSA. CDR3 length: 13 residues. With 1 base clipped from V and 7 bases from J, the junction kept 1 base outside the gene matches. CDR3 residues: CASSLVQGQPQHF. CDR3 bases: TGTGCCAGCAGCTTAGTACAGGGGCAGCCCCAGCATTTT. The whole variable domain, remainder taken from reference TRBV7-2 and TRBJ1-5, is GAGVSQSPSNKVTEKGKDVELRCDPISGHTALYWYRQSLGQGLEFLIYFQGNSAPDKSGLPSDRFSAERTGGSVSTLTIQRTQQEDSAVYLCASSLVQGQPQHFGDGTRLSIL.

The chain joins TRBV28 to TRBJ1-4; possible D gene TRBD1, 6 bases. Germline loops: CDR1 MDHEN, CDR2 SYDVKM. The length of the CDR3 is 15 residues. V was trimmed by 2 bases and J by 8 bases, leaving 15 bases between them. The CDR3 loop reads CASSLGPGAGEKLFF. The CDR3, as DNA: TGTGCCAGCAGTTTAGGTCCGGGGGCCGGAGAAAAACTGTTTTTT.

This clonotype has a handful of counts. The chain has TRBV5-1 and TRBJ1-2, with 8 bases matching TRBD1. Germline V gene data show CDR1 as SGHRS and CDR2 as YFSETQ. CDR3 length: 12 amino acids. V trimming: 4 bases; J trimming: 7 bases; junction bases outside the gene matches: 3. Here the CDR3 DNA reads TGCGCCAGCAGCCCGGACAGGGCTGGCTACACCTTC. Protein: CASSPDRAGYTF. The whole variable domain, remainder taken from reference TRBV5-1 and TRBJ1-2, is KAGVTQTPRYLIKTRGQQVTLSCSPISGHRSVSWYQQTPGQGLQFLFEYFSETQRNKGNFPGRFSGRQFSNSRSEMNVSTLELGDSALYLCASSPDRAGYTFGSGTRLTVV.

This clonotype was observed many times. DNA for the CDR3: TGCAGTGCTGGGACTAGCGGGGGGGCGGGGACAGATACGCAGTATTTT. It is translated as CSAGTSGGAGTDTQYF. This chain joins TRBV20-1 and TRBJ2-3; 16 nucleotides agree with TRBD2. The CDR3 spans 16 residues. V shed 5 bases and J 3 bases; nucleotides not matched to a gene: 5. Germline V gene sequence: CDR1 DFQATT, CDR2 SNEGSKA (reference sequence).

This clonotype came up many times. The chain joins TRBV7-2 to TRBJ2-3; no definite D call. CDR3 length: 12 amino acids. Germline CDR1 reads SGHTA; CDR2 reads FQGNSA. The V end lost 0 bases, the J end lost 7 bases, and 5 bases lay between the germline ends. In DNA form, the CDR3 reads TGTGCCAGCAGCTTAGCACTACATACGCAGTATTTT. This translates into CASSLALHTQYF.

In this sample, this clonotype turned up a few times. A junction boundary mismatches the germline segment, possibly from a read error. This chain's CDR3 is CASSPGGGNEQFF. Written as DNA, the CDR3 is TGTGCTAGCAGCCCCGGGGGGGGGAATGAGCAGTTCTTC. The rearrangement links TRBV7-7 to TRBJ2-1, with 8 bases that match TRBD2. The length of the CDR3 is 13 residues. Germline V gene lookup returns CDR1 SSHAT and CDR2 FNYEAQ (reference sequence).

This clonotype was counted between two and nine times. CDR3 protein: CASSVGVAGGPDEQFF. The CDR3 DNA follows: TGTGCCAGCAGCGTAGGGGTAGCGGGGGGGCCCGATGAGCAGTTCTTC. The V call is TRBV9, the J call TRBJ2-1, with 11 positions matching TRBD2. Germline-derived CDR1 and CDR2 are SGDLS and YYNGEE. The CDR3 sequence is 16 residues long. The ends lost 0 bases at V and 8 bases at J; junction bases unmatched: 7.

Only a few counts were recorded for this clonotype. J is TRBJ2-7 and V is TRBV18; TRBD2 agrees at 8 bases. The germline gives CDR1 KGHSH, CDR2 LQKENI. The CDR3 is made up of 16 amino acids. V was clipped by 3 bases and J by 2 bases; unmatched bases: 9. CDR3 residues: CASSPSTGGQPYEQYF. The CDR3 DNA reads TGTGCCAGCTCACCTAGTACGGGGGGGCAACCCTACGAGCAGTACTTC. The full variable domain, completed using reference TRBV18 and TRBJ2-7, is NAGVMQNPRHLVRRRGQEARLRCSPMKGHSHVYWYRQLPEEGLKFMVYLQKENIIDESGMPKERFSAEFPKEGPSILRIQQVVRGDSAAYFCASSPSTGGQPYEQYFGPGTRLTVT.

V gene TRBV6-6 combines with J gene TRBJ1-2, with 8 bases matching TRBD1. Germline assignment: CDR1 MNHNY and CDR2 SVGAGI (reference sequence). CDR3 length: 12 amino acids. V was pared by 6 bases and J by 8 bases, with 5 bases of the junction left unmatched. The DNA for the CDR3 is TGTGCCAGCAGCCCAGGGGGCCAGGGCTACACCTTC. This gives the protein CASSPGGQGYTF.

This chain links TRBV2 with TRBJ1-6; D call uncertain. CDR1 SNHLY and CDR2 FYNNEI come from the germline V gene. Trimming removed 7 bases at V and 5 bases at J, with 3 bases between. This CDR3 has 11 residues. The CDR3 sequence: CASMDNSPLHF. DNA for the CDR3: TGTGCCAGCATGGATAATTCACCCCTCCACTTT.

The chain couples TRBV7-9 to TRBJ2-1; tentatively, D is TRBD1 (5 bases). In germline, CDR1 is SEHNR, CDR2 FQNEAQ (reference sequence). V lost 8 bases, J lost 2 bases, and 13 bases lay in between. The CDR3 sequence is 14 residues long. The CDR3 sequence is CASSWGATYNEQFF. CDR3 coding DNA: TGTGCCAGCTCCTGGGGCGCTACCTACAATGAGCAGTTCTTC.

This clonotype came up a few times. This sequence joins TRBV5-1 and TRBJ1-1; D not resolved. Looked up from germline, CDR1 is SGHRS and CDR2 is YFSETQ. The CDR3 consists of 12 residues. V dropped 3 bases and J dropped 5 bases, with 8 bases sitting between them. The CDR3 loop is CASSYERTEAFF. Written as DNA, the CDR3 is TGCGCCAGCAGCTACGAGCGGACTGAAGCTTTCTTT.

The sample holds a few counts of this clonotype. The genes are TRBV20-1 and TRBJ2-5, with TRBD2 matching 11 bases. The CDR3 runs to 15 residues. After removal of 4 bases from V and 2 bases from J, the junction contained 6 bases not matched to a gene. CDR1 and CDR2 (germline): DFQATT, SNEGSKA (reference sequence). The CDR3 loop reads CSAISTSGAQETQYF. CDR3 DNA sequence: TGCAGTGCTATCTCGACTAGCGGGGCGCAAGAGACCCAGTACTTC.

In this sample, this clonotype turned up many times. This chain links TRBV7-2 with TRBJ2-5; TRBD2 aligns across 14 bases. The germline V gene has CDR1 SGHTA and CDR2 FQGNSA. V lost 5 bases and J lost 2; bases outside the gene matches: 4. The CDR3 totals 16 residues. As DNA, the CDR3 is TGTGCCAGCAGCCTGCGACTAGCGGGGGGGCAAGAGACCCAGTACTTC. Translation gives CASSLRLAGGQETQYF.

The chain is built from TRBV7-9 and TRBJ2-3; 9 nucleotides align to TRBD2. V gave up 4 bases and J gave up 5 bases; unmatched junction bases: 13. There are 17 residues in the CDR3. Germline lookup yields CDR1 SEHNR and CDR2 FQNEAQ (reference sequence). For the CDR3, the DNA is TGTGCCAGCAGCTCCATTAAGGCGGGGGGGCAGGGAGATACGCAGTATTTT. Translation gives CASSSIKAGGQGDTQYF.

This clonotype was counted only a few times. This chain links TRBV5-1 with TRBJ2-2, with a possible D match to TRBD1 (5 bases). CDR1 SGHRS and CDR2 YFSETQ come from the germline V gene. The CDR3 is made up of 13 amino acids. With 1 base removed from V and 7 bases from J, the gap between germline ends came to 8 bases. In DNA, the CDR3 is TGCGCCAGCAGCTTGCAGGGATACGGGGAGCTGTTTTTT. Protein sequence: CASSLQGYGELFF.

This clonotype has a count of ten or more. The chain recombines TRBV7-8 with TRBJ1-3; no firm D call. CDR1 SGHVS and CDR2 FQNEAQ come from the germline V gene. Trimming took 1 base from V and 4 from J, leaving 17 bases between them. The CDR3 runs to 17 residues. The CDR3, as DNA: TGTGCCAGCAGCTTAGGCAACTACCGGGTTAAAGGAAACACCATATATTTT. Translation gives CASSLGNYRVKGNTIYF.

The chain joins TRBV12-3 or TRBV12-4 to TRBJ2-3; 14 nucleotides match TRBD2. The CDR3 is 17 amino acids. After removal of 4 bases from V and 4 bases from J, the junction contained 7 bases not matched to a gene. CDR3 DNA: TGTGCCAGCAGTTCGAGGACTAGCGGGGGGAAGGCAGATACGCAGTATTTT. It yields the protein CASSSRTSGGKADTQYF.

The chain employs TRBV4-1 and TRBJ1-1, with no clear D. V shed 5 bases and J shed 8 bases, with 12 bases lying between them. This CDR3 comprises 12 residues. CDR1 MGHRA and CDR2 YSYEKL come from the germline V gene. The CDR3 DNA sequence: TGCGCCAGCAGCTTGGGCAGGCGCGAAGCTTTCTTT. This sequence encodes CASSLGRREAFF.

CDR3 coding DNA: TGTGCCAGCAGTAAACAGGGGACCGGGGAGCTGTTTTTT. This gives the protein CASSKQGTGELFF. The chain joins TRBV27 to TRBJ2-2; 7 positions agree with TRBD1. The V gene end was trimmed by 5 bases and the J gene end by 5 bases; junction bases not matched to a gene: 2. This CDR3 is 13 amino acids long. Germline CDR1 MNHEY, CDR2 SMNVEV (reference sequence).

This clonotype was observed a handful of times. The chain links TRBV20-1 to TRBJ2-1, with 13 bases that match TRBD2. J gave up 5 bases and V 1 base, and 8 bases lay outside the gene matches. The germline V gene has CDR1 DFQATT and CDR2 SNEGSKA (reference sequence). The CDR3 sequence is 17 residues long. The CDR3 loop is CSARGTGLAGRDNEQFF. In DNA form, the CDR3 reads TGCAGTGCTAGAGGGACGGGACTAGCGGGGCGGGACAATGAGCAGTTCTTC.

This clonotype turned up a few times. The chain has TRBV5-1 and TRBJ2-5; TRBD1 agrees at 7 bases. CDR3 length: 15 residues. The J segment lost 3 bases and the V segment lost 3 bases, leaving 8 bases of the junction unmatched. Germline V gene lookup returns CDR1 SGHRS and CDR2 YFSETQ. CDR3 sequence (DNA): TGCGCCAGCAGCTCCCTTCCCGGGACAGAAGAGACCCAGTACTTC. It yields the protein CASSSLPGTEETQYF. Full variable domain (missing parts from reference TRBV5-1 and TRBJ2-5): KAGVTQTPRYLIKTRGQQVTLSCSPISGHRSVSWYQQTPGQGLQFLFEYFSETQRNKGNFPGRFSGRQFSNSRSEMNVSTLELGDSALYLCASSSLPGTEETQYFGPGTRLLVL.